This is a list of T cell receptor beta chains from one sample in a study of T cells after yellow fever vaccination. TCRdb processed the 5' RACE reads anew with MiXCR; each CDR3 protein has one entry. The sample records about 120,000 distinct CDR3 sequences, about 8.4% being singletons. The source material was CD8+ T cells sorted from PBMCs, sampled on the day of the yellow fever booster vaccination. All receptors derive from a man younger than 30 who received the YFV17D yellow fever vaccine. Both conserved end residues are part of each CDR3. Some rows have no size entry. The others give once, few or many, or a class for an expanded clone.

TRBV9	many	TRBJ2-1	CASSGQGSRDEQFF
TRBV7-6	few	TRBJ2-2	CASSTTAGDTGELFF
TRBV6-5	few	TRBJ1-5	CASQTGFGQPQHF
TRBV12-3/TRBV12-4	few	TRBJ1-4	CASTVFATNEKLFF
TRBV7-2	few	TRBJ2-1	CASSLFSGGANEQFF
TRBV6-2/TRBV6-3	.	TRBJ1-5	CASSLDRINQPQHF
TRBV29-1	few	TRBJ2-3	CSVDTVAGAVTDTQYF
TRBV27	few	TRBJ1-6	CASSLHRGTHSPLHF
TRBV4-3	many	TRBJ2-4	CASSLDRELAKNIQYF
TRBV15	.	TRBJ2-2	CATSRKGTRLNTGELFF
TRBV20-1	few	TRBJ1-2	CSARQGSYYGYTF
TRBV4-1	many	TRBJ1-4	CASSLGGAEKLFF
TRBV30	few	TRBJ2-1	CAWTQLGTGGDEQFF
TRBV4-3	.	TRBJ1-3	CASSQDRQDGNTIYF
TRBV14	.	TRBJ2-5	CASRKTGVETQYF
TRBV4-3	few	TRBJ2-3	CASSQDLSTDTQYF
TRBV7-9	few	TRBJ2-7	CASSLSHIPHEQYF
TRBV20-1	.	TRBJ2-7	CSARVPGGYEQYF
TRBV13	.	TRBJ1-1	CASSFEAGRSTEAFF
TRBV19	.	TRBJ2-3	CASSYLTSGGPPQDTQYF
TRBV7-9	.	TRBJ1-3	CASRTLSGGINGNTIYF
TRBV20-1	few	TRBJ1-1	CSAAPPDRPDWGEAFF
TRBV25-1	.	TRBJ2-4	CASSAGTERDIQYF
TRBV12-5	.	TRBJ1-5	CASGLPPGGLPQHF
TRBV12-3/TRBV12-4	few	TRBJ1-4	CASSLGGRAGEKLFF
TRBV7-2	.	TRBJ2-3	CASSFQGLAWDTQYF
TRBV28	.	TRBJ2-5	CASSRGLGTQYF
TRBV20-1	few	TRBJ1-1	CSAEQALVNTEAFF
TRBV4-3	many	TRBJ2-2	CASSLSRGRTGELFF
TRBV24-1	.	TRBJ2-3	CATSEGDYTDTQYF
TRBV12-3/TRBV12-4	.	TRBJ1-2	CASIPVTGGLYGYTF
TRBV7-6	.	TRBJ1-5	CASSPGRGGNQPQHF
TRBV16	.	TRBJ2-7	CASSQSQTYEQYF
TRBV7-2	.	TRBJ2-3	CASSPIQRATDTQYF
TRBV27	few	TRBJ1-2	CASSLSGLDGYTF
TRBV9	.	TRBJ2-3	CASSVGSTDTQYF
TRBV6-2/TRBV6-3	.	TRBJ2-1	CASSYAGGEQFF
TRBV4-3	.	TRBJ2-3	CASSGASGGSLTDTQYF
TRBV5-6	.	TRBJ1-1	CASSLVPFRGQATEAFF
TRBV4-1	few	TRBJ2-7	CASSQGQGAAYEQYF
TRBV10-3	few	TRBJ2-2	CAIRASGQGTGELFF
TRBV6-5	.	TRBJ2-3	CASSYKAADTQYF
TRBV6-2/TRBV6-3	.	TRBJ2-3	CASRRLNQGPRSTDTQYF
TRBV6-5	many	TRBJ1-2	CASSYSQGNYGYTF
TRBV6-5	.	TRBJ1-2	CASYSGQLYGYTF
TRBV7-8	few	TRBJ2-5	CASSPAISGVWETQYF
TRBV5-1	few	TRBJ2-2	CASRDGTGELFF
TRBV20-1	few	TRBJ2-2	CSARVYTGELFF
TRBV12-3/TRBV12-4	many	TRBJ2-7	CASSSPLVDEQYF
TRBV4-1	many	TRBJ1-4	CASSQWTGDEKLFF
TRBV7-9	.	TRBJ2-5	CASSGTGTNQETQYF
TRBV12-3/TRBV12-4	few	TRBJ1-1	CASSSSTGFAEAFF
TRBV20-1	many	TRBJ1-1	CSAREQGDTEAFF
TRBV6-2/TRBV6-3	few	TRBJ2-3	CASSYHRLTQYF
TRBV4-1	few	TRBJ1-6	CASSQGLGGINSPLHF
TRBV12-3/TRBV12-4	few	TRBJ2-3	CASSAEATSGGVKPSTDTQYF